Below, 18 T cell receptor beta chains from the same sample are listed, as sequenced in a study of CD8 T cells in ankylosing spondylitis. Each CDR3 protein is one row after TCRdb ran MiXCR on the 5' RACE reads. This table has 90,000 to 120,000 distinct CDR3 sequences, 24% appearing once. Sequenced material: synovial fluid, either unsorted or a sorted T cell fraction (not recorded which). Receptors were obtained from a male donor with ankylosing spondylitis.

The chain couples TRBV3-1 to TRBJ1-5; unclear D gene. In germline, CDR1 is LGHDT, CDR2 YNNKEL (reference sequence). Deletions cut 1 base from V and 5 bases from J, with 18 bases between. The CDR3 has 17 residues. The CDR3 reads CASSQVPIIGRHQPQHF. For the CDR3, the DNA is TGTGCCAGCAGCCAAGTACCCATTATAGGTCGGCATCAGCCCCAGCATTTT.

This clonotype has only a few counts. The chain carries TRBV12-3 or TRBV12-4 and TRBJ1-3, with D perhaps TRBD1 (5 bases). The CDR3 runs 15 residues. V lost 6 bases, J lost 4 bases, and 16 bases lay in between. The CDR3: CASRRPTRQGNTIYF. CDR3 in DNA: TGTGCCAGCAGACGACCTACACGACAGGGAAACACCATATATTTT.

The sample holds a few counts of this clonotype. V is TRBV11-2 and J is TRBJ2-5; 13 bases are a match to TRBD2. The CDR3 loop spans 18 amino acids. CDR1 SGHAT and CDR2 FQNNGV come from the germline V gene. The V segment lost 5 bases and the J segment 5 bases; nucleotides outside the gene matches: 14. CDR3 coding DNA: TGTGCCAGCAGCCCCCAGCCTGGGACTAGCGGGATCTGGGAGACCCAGTACTTC. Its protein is CASSPQPGTSGIWETQYF.

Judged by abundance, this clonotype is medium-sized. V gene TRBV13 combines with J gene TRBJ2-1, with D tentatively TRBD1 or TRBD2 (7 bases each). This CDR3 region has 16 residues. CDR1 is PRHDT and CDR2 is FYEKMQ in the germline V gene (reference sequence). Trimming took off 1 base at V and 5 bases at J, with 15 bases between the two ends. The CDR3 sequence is CASSLEGAAGDNEQFF. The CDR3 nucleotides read TGTGCCAGCAGCTTAGAGGGGGCCGCGGGGGACAATGAGCAGTTCTTC. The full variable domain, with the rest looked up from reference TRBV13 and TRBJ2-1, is AAGVIQSPRHLIKEKRETATLKCYPIPRHDTVYWYQQGPGQDPQFLISFYEKMQSDKGSIPDRFSAQQFSDYHSELNMSSLELGDSALYFCASSLEGAAGDNEQFFGPGTRLTVL.

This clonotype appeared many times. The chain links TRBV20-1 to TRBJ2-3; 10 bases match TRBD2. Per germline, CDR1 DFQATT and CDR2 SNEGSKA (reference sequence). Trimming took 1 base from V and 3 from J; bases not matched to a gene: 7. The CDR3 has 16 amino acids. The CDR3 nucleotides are TGCAGTGCTAGAGCGCTAGCGGGAGTTCGGACAGATACGCAGTATTTT. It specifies CSARALAGVRTDTQYF.

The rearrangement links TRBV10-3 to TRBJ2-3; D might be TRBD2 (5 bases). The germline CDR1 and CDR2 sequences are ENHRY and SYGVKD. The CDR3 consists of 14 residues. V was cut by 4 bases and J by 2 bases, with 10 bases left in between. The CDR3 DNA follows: TGTGCCATCAGTGCCCAGGAGGACACAGATACGCAGTATTTT. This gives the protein CAISAQEDTDTQYF.

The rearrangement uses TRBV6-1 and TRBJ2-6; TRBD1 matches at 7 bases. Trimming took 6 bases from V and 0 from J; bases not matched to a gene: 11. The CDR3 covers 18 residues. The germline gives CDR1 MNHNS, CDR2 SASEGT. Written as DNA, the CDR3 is TGTGCCAGCAGCCGTACCGGGACAGCCCGCTCTGGGGCCAACGTCCTGACTTTC. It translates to CASSRTGTARSGANVLTF.

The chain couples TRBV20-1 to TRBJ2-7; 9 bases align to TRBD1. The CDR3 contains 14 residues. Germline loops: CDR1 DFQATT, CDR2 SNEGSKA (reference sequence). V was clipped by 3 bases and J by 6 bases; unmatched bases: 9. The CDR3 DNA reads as TGCAGTGCTAGTTCCGGGACAGGGATGGGCGAGCAGTACGTC. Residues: CSASSGTGMGEQYV.

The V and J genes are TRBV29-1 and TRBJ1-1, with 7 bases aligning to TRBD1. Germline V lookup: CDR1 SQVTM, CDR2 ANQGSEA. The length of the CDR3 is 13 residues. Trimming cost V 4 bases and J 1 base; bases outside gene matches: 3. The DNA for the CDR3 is TGCAGCGTTGGACAGGGATGGAACACTGAAGCTTTCTTT. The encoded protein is CSVGQGWNTEAFF. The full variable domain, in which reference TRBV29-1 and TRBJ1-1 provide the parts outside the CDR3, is SAVISQKPSRDICQRGTSLTIQCQVDSQVTMMFWYRQQPGQSLTLIATANQGSEATYESGFVIDKFPISRPNLTFSTLTVSNMSPEDSSIYLCSVGQGWNTEAFFGQGTRLTVV.

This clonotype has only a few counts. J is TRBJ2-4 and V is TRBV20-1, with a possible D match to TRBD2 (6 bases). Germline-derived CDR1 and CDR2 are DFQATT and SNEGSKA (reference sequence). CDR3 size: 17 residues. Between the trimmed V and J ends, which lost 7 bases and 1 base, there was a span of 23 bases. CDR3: CSVLGTFFLGAKNIQYF. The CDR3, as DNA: TGCAGTGTTTTAGGGACTTTCTTCCTTGGGGCCAAAAACATTCAGTACTTC.

Here the CDR3 reads CASSFPRIGRNYGYTF. CDR3 coding DNA: TGTGCCAGCAGCTTCCCTCGAATCGGGAGAAACTATGGCTACACCTTC. The chain joins TRBV7-2 to TRBJ1-2; D gene ambiguous. The CDR3 sequence is 16 residues long. The germline gives CDR1 SGHTA, CDR2 FQGNSA. V was clipped by 3 bases and J by 2 bases, with 16 bases between them.

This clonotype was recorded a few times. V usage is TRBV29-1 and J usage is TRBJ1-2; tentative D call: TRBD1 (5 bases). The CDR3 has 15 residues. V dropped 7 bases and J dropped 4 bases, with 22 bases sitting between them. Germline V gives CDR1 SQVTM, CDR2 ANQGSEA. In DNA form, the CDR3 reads TGCAGCGCCCCCTCGGGGGAGGGCATCTTCTATGGCTACACCTTC. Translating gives CSAPSGEGIFYGYTF.

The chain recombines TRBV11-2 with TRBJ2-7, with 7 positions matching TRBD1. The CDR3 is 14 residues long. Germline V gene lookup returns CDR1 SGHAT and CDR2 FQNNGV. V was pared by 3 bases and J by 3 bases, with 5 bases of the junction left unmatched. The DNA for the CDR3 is TGTGCCAGCAGCTTTGACAGGGCCTACTACGAGCAGTACTTC. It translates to CASSFDRAYYEQYF.

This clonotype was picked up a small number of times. The CDR3 spells CASSWGDGMNTEAFF. The CDR3 nucleotides are TGCGCCAGCAGCTGGGGTGACGGAATGAACACTGAAGCTTTCTTT. The V gene is TRBV5-1, the J gene TRBJ1-1; the D is unclear. The germline gives CDR1 SGHRS, CDR2 YFSETQ. Trimming stripped 3 bases from V and 0 bases from J, with 12 bases between. This CDR3 contains 15 residues.

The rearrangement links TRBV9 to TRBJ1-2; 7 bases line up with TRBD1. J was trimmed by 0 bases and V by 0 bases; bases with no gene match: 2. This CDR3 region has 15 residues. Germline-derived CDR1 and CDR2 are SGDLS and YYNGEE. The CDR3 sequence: CASSVGGTANYGYTF. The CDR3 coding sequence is TGTGCCAGCAGCGTAGGAGGGACAGCTAACTATGGCTACACCTTC.

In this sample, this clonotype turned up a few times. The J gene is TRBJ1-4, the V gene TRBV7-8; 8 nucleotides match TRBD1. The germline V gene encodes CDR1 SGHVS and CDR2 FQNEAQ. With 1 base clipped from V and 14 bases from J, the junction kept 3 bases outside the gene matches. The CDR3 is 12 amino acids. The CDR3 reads CASSLGTGRLFF. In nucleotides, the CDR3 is TGTGCCAGCAGCTTAGGGACAGGGAGGCTGTTTTTT.

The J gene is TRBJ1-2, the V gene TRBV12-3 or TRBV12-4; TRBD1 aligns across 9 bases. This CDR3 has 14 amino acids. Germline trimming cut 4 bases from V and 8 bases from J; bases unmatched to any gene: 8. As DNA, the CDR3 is TGTGCCAGCAGTTCGCCGGGACAGGGTTCAGGCTACACCTTC. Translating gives CASSSPGQGSGYTF.

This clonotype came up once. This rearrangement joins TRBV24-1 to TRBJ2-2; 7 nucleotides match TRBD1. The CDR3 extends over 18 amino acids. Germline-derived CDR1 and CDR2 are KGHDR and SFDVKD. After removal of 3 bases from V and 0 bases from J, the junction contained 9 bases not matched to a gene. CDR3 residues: CATSDPTGFRTNTGELFF. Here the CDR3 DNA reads TGTGCCACCAGTGATCCGACAGGGTTTCGGACGAACACCGGGGAGCTGTTTTTT.